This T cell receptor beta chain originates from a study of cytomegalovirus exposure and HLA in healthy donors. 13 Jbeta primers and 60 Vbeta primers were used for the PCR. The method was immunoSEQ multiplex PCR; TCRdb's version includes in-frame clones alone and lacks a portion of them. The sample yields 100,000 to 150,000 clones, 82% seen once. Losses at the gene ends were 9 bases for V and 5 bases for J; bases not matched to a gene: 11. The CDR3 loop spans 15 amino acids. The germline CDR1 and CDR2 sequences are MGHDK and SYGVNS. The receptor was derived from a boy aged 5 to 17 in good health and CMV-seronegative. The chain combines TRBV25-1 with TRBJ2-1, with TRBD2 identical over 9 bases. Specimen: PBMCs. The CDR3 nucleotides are TGTGCCAGTTTTAGTAGCGGGGGAGTTCACAATGAGCAGTTCTTC. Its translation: CASFSSGGVHNEQFF.